The next 22 T cell receptor beta chains were all read from a single sample in a study of blood T cell repertoires in COVID-19. The method was immunoSEQ multiplex PCR; TCRdb's version includes in-frame clones alone and lacks a portion of them. The repertoire consists of about 150,000 clones, with just under 85% occurring once and the leading ten covering 25% to 30%. The sample comprised peripheral blood. Every receptor here comes from an older woman with acute or convalescent COVID-19.

In this sample, this clone turned up once. This rearrangement joins TRBV27 to TRBJ1-6, with D hard to call. Germline CDR1 MNHEY, CDR2 SMNVEV (reference sequence). The CDR3 length is 15 residues. Trimming cost V 5 bases and J 8 bases, with 16 bases left between them. The chain's CDR3 is CASSAPGSLHSPLHF. The CDR3 coding sequence is TGTGCCAGCAGTGCCCCTGGGAGCCTACATTCACCCCTCCACTTT.

This sequence joins TRBV19 and TRBJ1-1, with D hard to call. The CDR3 spans 15 residues. CDR1 and CDR2 from the germline V gene are LNHDA and SQIVND (reference sequence). Trimming removed 6 bases from V and 5 bases from J, with 19 bases in between. DNA for the CDR3: TGTGCCAGTAGATTGTGGACTCCTGGAGGTACTGAAGCTTTCTTT. It translates to CASRLWTPGGTEAFF.

The chain joins TRBV6-5 to TRBJ1-2; 8 bases line up with TRBD1. The CDR3 runs 13 residues. Losses at the gene ends were 5 bases for V and 8 bases for J; bases not matched to a gene: 7. Germline V gene data show CDR1 as MNHEY and CDR2 as SVGAGI. This CDR3 is CASSLDRGDGYTF. CDR3 DNA: TGTGCCAGCAGTCTAGACAGGGGTGACGGCTACACCTTC.

The V and J genes are TRBV9 and TRBJ2-1, with 7 positions matching TRBD1. J was trimmed by 3 bases and V by 0 bases; bases with no gene match: 3. The CDR3 has 15 residues. Germline-derived CDR1 and CDR2 are SGDLS and YYNGEE. DNA of the CDR3: TGTGCCAGCAGCGTAGAGGGACAGCACTACAATGAGCAGTTCTTC. Translation: CASSVEGQHYNEQFF.

The rearrangement uses TRBV19 and TRBJ2-1; D might be TRBD1 (6 bases). Germline V CDR1 and CDR2: LNHDA, SQIVND (reference sequence). This CDR3 is 17 amino acids long. V was trimmed by 3 bases and J by 5 bases, leaving 20 bases between them. The CDR3 reads CASSIGNRVLGHNEQFF. The CDR3 nucleotides read TGTGCCAGTAGTATTGGAAACAGGGTATTGGGACACAATGAGCAGTTCTTC.

This clone was detected once. The chain's CDR3 is CASSLDAGGNTEAFF. The CDR3 DNA reads TGCGCCAGCAGCTTGGACGCAGGGGGTAACACTGAAGCTTTCTTT. V usage is TRBV5-1 and J usage is TRBJ1-1; 7 bases align to TRBD1. This CDR3 is 15 amino acids long. CDR1 is SGHRS, CDR2 YFSETQ, per germline. Germline trimming cut 0 bases from V and 2 bases from J; bases unmatched to any gene: 4.

This sequence joins TRBV3-1 (or the pseudogene TRBV3-2) and TRBJ1-1; D possibly corresponds to TRBD1 (6 bases). The CDR3 has 13 amino acids. CDR1 is LGHDT and CDR2 is YNNKEL in the germline V gene (reference sequence). Trimming shortened V by 3 bases and J by 7 bases, and 12 bases separated the two germline ends. In DNA form, the CDR3 reads TGTGCCAGCAGCCAGGCACAGGGTGGTGAAGCTTTCTTT. This gives the protein CASSQAQGGEAFF.

V gene TRBV10-2 combines with J gene TRBJ1-2; 7 bases match TRBD1. The germline V gene has CDR1 WSHSY and CDR2 SAAADI. The J segment lost 5 bases and the V segment lost 0 bases, leaving 6 bases of the junction unmatched. This CDR3 comprises 15 residues. Written as DNA, the CDR3 is TGCGCCAGCAGTGAGTCGAGAGGGGGCACATATGGCTACACCTTC. Translating gives CASSESRGGTYGYTF.

The rearrangement uses TRBV18 and TRBJ1-5; D is undetermined. The V and J ends lost 3 bases and 1 base respectively, with 4 bases between them. The length of the CDR3 is 13 residues. Germline V CDR1 and CDR2: KGHSH, LQKENI. The CDR3 protein is CASSPQSNQPQHF. The CDR3 DNA sequence: TGTGCCAGCTCACCCCAGAGCAATCAGCCCCAGCATTTT.

CDR3 loop: CASSPGQGEGYTF. For the CDR3, the DNA is TGTGCCAGCAGCCCCGGGCAGGGGGAGGGCTACACCTTC. The genes are TRBV7-2 and TRBJ1-2; 7 bases line up with TRBD1. V gave up 5 bases and J gave up 8 bases; unmatched junction bases: 8. This CDR3 comprises 13 residues. CDR1 is SGHTA, CDR2 FQGNSA, per germline.

The chain is built from TRBV4-1 and TRBJ1-3; weak D call: TRBD1 (5 bases). V was shortened by 0 bases and J by 5 bases, with 17 bases between the two germline ends. Germline CDR1 MGHRA, CDR2 YSYEKL. CDR3 length: 17 residues. Here the CDR3 DNA reads TGCGCCAGCAGCCAAGATGCCAACCCAGGGCTTCGAAACACCATATATTTT. Translated, it gives CASSQDANPGLRNTIYF.

The chain carries TRBV6-5 and TRBJ1-1, with D perhaps TRBD1 (6 bases). This CDR3 spans 13 amino acids. The ends were cut back, 7 bases at V and 10 bases at J, with 19 bases in the middle. Germline V CDR1 and CDR2: MNHEY, SVGAGI. CDR3 DNA sequence: TGTGCCAGCACCGAATCCGGGGGGCGGGCAGCTTTCTTT. Its protein product is CASTESGGRAAFF.

The J gene is TRBJ1-1, the V gene TRBV7-2; maybe TRBD1 (6 bases). The germline gives CDR1 SGHTA, CDR2 FQGNSA. The CDR3 spans 16 residues. V lost 4 bases, J lost 8 bases, and 23 bases lay in between. CDR3 DNA: TGTGCCAGCAGCTCTACTTTGGGCAGAGGGGGTCGGGAAGCTTTCTTT. This sequence encodes CASSSTLGRGGREAFF.

This clone was recorded once. This chain links TRBV4-1 with TRBJ1-5; D is unclear. The V gene's germline CDR1 is MGHRA and CDR2 YSYEKL. The V and J ends lost 4 bases and 2 bases respectively, with 6 bases between them. The CDR3 runs to 13 residues. As DNA, the CDR3 is TGCGCCAGCAGCCTCGTCGGCAATCAGCCCCAGCATTTT. It translates to CASSLVGNQPQHF.

The CDR3 sequence: CASSSTYQPQHF. The CDR3 DNA reads TGTGCCAGCAGTTCCACTTATCAGCCCCAGCATTTT. V is TRBV28 and J is TRBJ1-5; D is undetermined. Germline V gene sequence: CDR1 MDHEN, CDR2 SYDVKM. V lost 4 bases and J lost 5, with 6 bases in between. The CDR3 spans 12 residues.

The chain links TRBV19 to TRBJ2-1; TRBD2 aligns across 14 bases. The CDR3 consists of 14 residues. V dropped 4 bases and J dropped 9; count of bases not matched to a gene: 2. Per the germline V gene, CDR1 is LNHDA and CDR2 is SQIVND (reference sequence). This CDR3 is CASSTGLAGGEQFF. The CDR3 bases are TGTGCCAGTAGTACCGGACTAGCGGGGGGTGAGCAGTTCTTC.

In regard to this clone: One end of the junction is discordant with germline, which a read error may explain. V usage is TRBV20-1 and J usage is TRBJ2-3, with TRBD2 identical over 8 bases. The CDR3 spans 11 residues. Germline CDR1 is DFQATT and CDR2 is SNEGSKA (reference sequence). The CDR3 DNA follows: TGCAGTGCTATGAACGGGGGGGCCCGCCATTTT. It yields the protein CSAMNGGARHF.

The CDR3 spells CATSLGTSGGANEQFF. CDR3 bases: TGTGCCACCAGCCTTGGGACTAGCGGGGGGGCAAATGAGCAGTTCTTC. The chain has TRBV15 and TRBJ2-1; 16 bases match TRBD2. V dropped 5 bases and J dropped 7; count of bases not matched to a gene: 5. The CDR3 runs to 16 residues. Germline-derived CDR1 and CDR2 are LNHNV and YYDKDF (reference sequence). The full variable domain, rest sourced from reference TRBV15 and TRBJ2-1, is DAMVIQNPRYQVTQFGKPVTLSCSQTLNHNVMYWYQQKSSQAPKLLFHYYDKDFNNEADTPDNFQSRRPNTSFCFLDIRSPGLGDTAMYLCATSLGTSGGANEQFFGPGTRLTVL.

This clone came up once. This rearrangement joins TRBV4-1 to TRBJ2-1; 8 bases fit TRBD2. This CDR3 region has 14 residues. CDR1 is MGHRA and CDR2 is YSYEKL in the germline V gene. The J segment lost 10 bases and the V segment lost 1 base, leaving 6 bases of the junction unmatched. Written as DNA, the CDR3 is TGCGCCAGCAGCCAAGCGGGGGGGCACAGAGAGCAGTTCTTC. This codes for CASSQAGGHREQFF.

The J gene is TRBJ2-1, the V gene TRBV7-9; D may be TRBD2 (5 bases). The germline V gene has CDR1 SEHNR and CDR2 FQNEAQ (reference sequence). The V gene lost 6 bases and the J gene lost 6 bases, with 18 bases spanning the gap. This CDR3 has 15 residues. CDR3 sequence reads: CASRPPGMPRNEQFF. CDR3 bases: TGTGCCAGCAGACCCCCCGGGATGCCCCGCAATGAGCAGTTCTTC.

The V call is TRBV7-3, the J call TRBJ1-2; 7 positions match TRBD1. Germline CDR1 SGHTA, CDR2 FQGTGA. The CDR3 is made up of 15 amino acids. J gave up 4 bases and V 0 bases, and 5 bases lay outside the gene matches. CDR3 in DNA: TGTGCCAGCAGCTTAACGGCGGGACAGACCTATGGCTACACCTTC. Protein sequence: CASSLTAGQTYGYTF.

This clone was seen a handful of times. The chain recombines TRBV19 with TRBJ1-5; D may be TRBD1 (5 bases). The CDR3 covers 13 residues. The V end lost 1 base, the J end lost 8 bases, and 9 bases lay between the germline ends. Germline CDR1 reads LNHDA; CDR2 reads SQIVND (reference sequence). Written as DNA, the CDR3 is TGTGCCAGTAGTATAGCACAGGCGAAGCCCCAGCATTTT. Translation: CASSIAQAKPQHF. The variable domain in full, completed from reference TRBV19 and TRBJ1-5, reads DGGITQSPKYLFRKEGQNVTLSCEQNLNHDAMYWYRQDPGQGLRLIYYSQIVNDFQKGDIAEGYSVSREKKESFPLTVTSAQKNPTAFYLCASSIAQAKPQHFGDGTRLSIL.